This record looks at one T cell receptor (beta chain) sequence and its context. Its antigen remains unknown. The sequenced target, TCR beta, came from blood CD8+ and CD4+ T cells. The individuals used as controls were healthy donors who had been matched for both age and sex. The data belong to a study of CD8 T cells in Susac syndrome. Germline-derived CDR1 and CDR2 are MNHNY and SVGAGI (reference sequence). The V and J ends lost 6 bases and 7 bases respectively, with 9 bases between them. The CDR3 sequence is 12 residues long. Roughly 0.45 to 1 ug RNA was reverse transcribed with random hexamers. Coverage of TCR beta CDR3 amplification by immunoSEQ multiplex PCR extended to 54 Vbeta and 13 Jbeta. TCRdb analysed the immunoSEQ multiplex PCR reads with MiXCR anew, one entry per CDR3 protein. The table has 110,000 or so distinct CDR3 sequences, roughly 95% seen once. Study findings and constraints: The study admitted that it had a relatively small number of individuals in its TCR sequencing and HLA analysis.

The clonotype comes from a human donor in good health. Input material: CD4+ T cells from PBMCs. This rearrangement joins TRBV6-6 to TRBJ2-2; D is undetermined. As DNA, the CDR3 is TGTGCCAGCAGCCCCCCTGTCGGGGAGCTGTTTTTT. This translates into CASSPPVGELFF.